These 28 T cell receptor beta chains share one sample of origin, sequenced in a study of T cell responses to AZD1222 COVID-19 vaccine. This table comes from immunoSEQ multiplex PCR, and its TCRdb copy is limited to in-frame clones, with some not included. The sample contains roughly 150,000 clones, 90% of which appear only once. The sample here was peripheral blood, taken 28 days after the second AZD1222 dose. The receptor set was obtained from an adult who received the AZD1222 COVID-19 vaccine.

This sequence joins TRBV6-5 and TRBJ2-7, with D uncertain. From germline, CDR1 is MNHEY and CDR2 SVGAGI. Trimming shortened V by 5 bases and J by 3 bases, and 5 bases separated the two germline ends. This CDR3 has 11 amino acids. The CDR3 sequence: CASSPHYEQYF. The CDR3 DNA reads TGTGCCAGCAGTCCTCACTACGAGCAGTACTTC.

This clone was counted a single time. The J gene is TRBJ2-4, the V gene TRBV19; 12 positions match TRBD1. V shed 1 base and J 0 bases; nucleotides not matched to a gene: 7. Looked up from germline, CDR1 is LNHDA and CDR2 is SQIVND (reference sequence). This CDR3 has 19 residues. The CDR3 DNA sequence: TGTGCCAGTAGTATAGGCGGGACAGGGGGCCGGTTAGCCAAAAACATTCAGTACTTC. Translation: CASSIGGTGGRLAKNIQYF.

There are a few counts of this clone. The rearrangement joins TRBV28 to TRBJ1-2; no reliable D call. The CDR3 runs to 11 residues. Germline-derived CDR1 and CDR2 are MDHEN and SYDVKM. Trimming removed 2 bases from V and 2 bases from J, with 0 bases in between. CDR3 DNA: TGTGCCAGCAGTTTAAACTATGGCTACACCTTC. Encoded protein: CASSLNYGYTF.

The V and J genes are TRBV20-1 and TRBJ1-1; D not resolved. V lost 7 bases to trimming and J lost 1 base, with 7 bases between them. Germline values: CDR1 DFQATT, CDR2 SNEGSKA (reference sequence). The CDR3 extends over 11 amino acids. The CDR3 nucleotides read TGCAGTGGTAGTCGGAACACTGAAGCTTTCTTT. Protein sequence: CSGSRNTEAFF.

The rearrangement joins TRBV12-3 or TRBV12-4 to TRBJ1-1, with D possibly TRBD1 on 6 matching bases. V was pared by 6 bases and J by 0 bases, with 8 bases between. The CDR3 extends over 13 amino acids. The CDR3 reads CASRAGVNTEAFF. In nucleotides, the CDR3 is TGTGCCAGCAGGGCAGGGGTGAACACTGAAGCTTTCTTT.

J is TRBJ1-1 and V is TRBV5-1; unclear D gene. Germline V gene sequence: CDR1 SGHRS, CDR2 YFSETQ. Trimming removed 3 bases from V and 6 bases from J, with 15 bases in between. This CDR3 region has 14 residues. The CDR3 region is CASSSTSSDAEAFF. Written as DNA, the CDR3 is TGCGCCAGCAGCTCCACCAGTTCCGACGCTGAAGCTTTCTTT.

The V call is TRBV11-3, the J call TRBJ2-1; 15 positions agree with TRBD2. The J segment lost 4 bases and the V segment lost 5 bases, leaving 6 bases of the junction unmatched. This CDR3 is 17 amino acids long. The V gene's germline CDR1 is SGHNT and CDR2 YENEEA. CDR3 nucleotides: TGTGCCAGCAGCCCGGGACTAGCGGGAGGCGGTTACAATGAGCAGTTCTTC. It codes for CASSPGLAGGGYNEQFF.

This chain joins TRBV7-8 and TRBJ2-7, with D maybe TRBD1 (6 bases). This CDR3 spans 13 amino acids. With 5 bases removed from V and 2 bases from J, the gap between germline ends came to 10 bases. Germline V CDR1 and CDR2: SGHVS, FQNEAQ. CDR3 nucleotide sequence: TGTGCCAGCAGCCTTGAGGGGGCCTACGAGCAGTACTTC. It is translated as CASSLEGAYEQYF.

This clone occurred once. CDR3 loop: CATSARDRGVNQPQHF. CDR3 bases: TGTGCCACCAGTGCCCGAGACAGGGGGGTCAATCAGCCCCAGCATTTT. This sequence joins TRBV24-1 and TRBJ1-5, with 9 positions matching TRBD1. The V segment lost 5 bases and the J segment 3 bases; nucleotides outside the gene matches: 7. The CDR3 loop spans 16 amino acids. Per germline, CDR1 KGHDR and CDR2 SFDVKD.

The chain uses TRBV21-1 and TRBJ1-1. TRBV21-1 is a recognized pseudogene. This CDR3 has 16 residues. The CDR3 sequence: CASSKSFSGWNTEAFF. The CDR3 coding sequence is TGTGCCAGCAGCAAATCATTCTCGGGTTGGAACACTGAAGCTTTCTTT.

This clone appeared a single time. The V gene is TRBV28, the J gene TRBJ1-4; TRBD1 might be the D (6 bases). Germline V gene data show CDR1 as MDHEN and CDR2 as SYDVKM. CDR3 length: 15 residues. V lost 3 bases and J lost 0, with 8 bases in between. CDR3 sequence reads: CASSLTGATNEKLFF. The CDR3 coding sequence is TGTGCCAGCAGTTTGACAGGCGCAACTAATGAAAAACTGTTTTTT. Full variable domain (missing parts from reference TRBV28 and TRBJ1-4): DVKVTQSSRYLVKRTGEKVFLECVQDMDHENMFWYRQDPGLGLRLIYFSYDVKMKEKGDIPEGYSVSREKKERFSLILESASTNQTSMYLCASSLTGATNEKLFFGSGTQLSVL.

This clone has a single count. CDR3 nucleotides: TGTGCCAGCAGCTACCCTTCTGCGGGGATCCAAGAGACCCAGTACTTC. Translation gives CASSYPSAGIQETQYF. This chain joins TRBV7-9 and TRBJ2-5; D is perhaps TRBD2 (6 bases). V gave up 4 bases and J gave up 1 base, with 16 bases separating them. CDR1 is SEHNR, CDR2 FQNEAQ, per germline (reference sequence). CDR3 length equals 16 residues.

The CDR3 spells CASSLGPGQGYGYTF. The CDR3 DNA reads as TGTGCCAGCAGCTTGGGACCGGGACAGGGCTATGGCTACACCTTC. The chain combines TRBV5-6 with TRBJ1-2; 9 bases align to TRBD1. J lost 4 bases, V lost 0 bases, and 4 bases had no gene match. Germline V gives CDR1 SGHDT, CDR2 YYEEEE. The CDR3 contains 15 residues.

CDR3 coding DNA: TGTGCCAGCAGCTTACATGGGAATGAGCAGTTCTTC. Amino acids: CASSLHGNEQFF. This chain connects TRBV11-3 to TRBJ2-1; D not certain. This CDR3 region has 12 residues. Per germline, CDR1 SGHNT and CDR2 YENEEA. Trimming stripped 2 bases from V and 7 bases from J, with 6 bases between.

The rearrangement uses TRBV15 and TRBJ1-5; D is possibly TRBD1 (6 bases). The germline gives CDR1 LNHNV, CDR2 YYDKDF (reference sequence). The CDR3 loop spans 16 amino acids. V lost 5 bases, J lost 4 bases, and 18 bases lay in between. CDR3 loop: CATSAPGTGLNQPQHF. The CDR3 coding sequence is TGTGCCACCAGCGCCCCGGGAACAGGGTTGAATCAGCCCCAGCATTTT.

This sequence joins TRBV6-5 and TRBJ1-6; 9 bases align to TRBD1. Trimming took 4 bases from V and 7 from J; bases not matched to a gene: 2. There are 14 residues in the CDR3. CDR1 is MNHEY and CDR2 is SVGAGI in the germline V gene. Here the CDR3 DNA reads TGTGCCAGCAGTTCACAGGGGGCGAATTCACCCCTCCACTTT. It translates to CASSSQGANSPLHF.

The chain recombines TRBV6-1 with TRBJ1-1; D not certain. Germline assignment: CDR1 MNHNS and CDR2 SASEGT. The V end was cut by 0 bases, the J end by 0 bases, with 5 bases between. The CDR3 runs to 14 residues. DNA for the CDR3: TGTGCCAGCAGTGAAGCATCGGTGAACACTGAAGCTTTCTTT. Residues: CASSEASVNTEAFF.

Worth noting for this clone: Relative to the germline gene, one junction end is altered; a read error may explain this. The CDR3 coding sequence is TGTGCCTGGAGGATTACAGGGAAGGCTGGAAACATCATATATTTT. As protein: CAWRITGKAGNIIYF. The chain has TRBV30 and TRBJ1-3; perhaps TRBD1 as D (6 bases). The CDR3 spans 15 residues. Germline values: CDR1 GTSNPN, CDR2 SVGIG (reference sequence).

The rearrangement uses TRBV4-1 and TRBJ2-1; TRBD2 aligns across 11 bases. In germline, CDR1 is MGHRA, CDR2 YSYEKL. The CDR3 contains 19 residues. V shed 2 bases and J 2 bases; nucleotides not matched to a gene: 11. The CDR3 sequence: CASSQFPLAGGPAYNEQFF. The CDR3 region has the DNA TGCGCCAGCAGCCAATTCCCCTTAGCGGGGGGGCCCGCCTACAATGAGCAGTTCTTC.

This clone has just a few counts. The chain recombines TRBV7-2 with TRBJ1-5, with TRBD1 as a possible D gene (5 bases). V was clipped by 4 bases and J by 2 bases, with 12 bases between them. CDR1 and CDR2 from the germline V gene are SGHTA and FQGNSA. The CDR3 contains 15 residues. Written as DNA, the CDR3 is TGTGCCAGCAGCTCCGGGACGATGGGCAATCAGCCCCAGCATTTT. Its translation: CASSSGTMGNQPQHF.

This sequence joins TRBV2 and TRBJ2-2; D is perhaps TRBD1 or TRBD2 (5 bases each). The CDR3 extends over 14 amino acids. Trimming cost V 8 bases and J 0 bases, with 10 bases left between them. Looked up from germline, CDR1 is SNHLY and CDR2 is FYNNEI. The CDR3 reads CASRGRANTGELFF. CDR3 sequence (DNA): TGTGCCAGCCGGGGACGGGCGAACACCGGGGAGCTGTTTTTT.

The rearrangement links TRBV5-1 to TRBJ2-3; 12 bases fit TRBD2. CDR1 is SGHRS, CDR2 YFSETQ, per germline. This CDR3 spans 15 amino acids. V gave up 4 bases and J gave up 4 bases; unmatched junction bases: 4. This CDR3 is CASSPTSGSADTQYF. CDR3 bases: TGCGCCAGCAGCCCGACTAGCGGGAGCGCAGATACGCAGTATTTT.

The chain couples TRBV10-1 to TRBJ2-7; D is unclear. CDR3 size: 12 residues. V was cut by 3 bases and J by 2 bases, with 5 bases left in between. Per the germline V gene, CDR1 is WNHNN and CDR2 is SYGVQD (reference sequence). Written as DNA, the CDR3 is TGCGCCAGCAGTGATATAACCTACGAGCAGTACTTC. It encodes CASSDITYEQYF.

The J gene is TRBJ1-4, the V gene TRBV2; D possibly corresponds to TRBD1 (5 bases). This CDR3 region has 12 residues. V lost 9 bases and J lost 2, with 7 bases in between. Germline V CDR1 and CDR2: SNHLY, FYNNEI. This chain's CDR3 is CASGGTNEKLFF. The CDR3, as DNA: TGTGCCAGTGGGGGGACTAATGAAAAACTGTTTTTT.

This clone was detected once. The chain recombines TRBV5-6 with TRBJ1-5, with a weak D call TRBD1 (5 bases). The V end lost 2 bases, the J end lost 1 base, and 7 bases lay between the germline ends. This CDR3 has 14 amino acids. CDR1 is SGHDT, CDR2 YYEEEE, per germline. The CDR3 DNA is TGTGCCAGCAGCTTCACAGGAAGCAATCAGCCCCAGCATTTT. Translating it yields CASSFTGSNQPQHF.

The CDR3 DNA reads as TGTGCCAGCGGCCAAGGATACTCTGGAAACACCATATATTTT. Protein product: CASGQGYSGNTIYF. The chain uses TRBV11-2 and TRBJ1-3; no clear D. CDR1 and CDR2 from the germline V gene are SGHAT and FQNNGV. Trimming removed 8 bases at V and 0 bases at J, with 11 bases between. This CDR3 is 14 amino acids long.

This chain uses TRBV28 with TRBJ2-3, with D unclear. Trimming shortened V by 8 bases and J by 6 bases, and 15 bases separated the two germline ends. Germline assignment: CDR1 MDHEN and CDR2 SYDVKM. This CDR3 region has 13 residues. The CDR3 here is CASWKRSPDTQYF. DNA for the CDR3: TGTGCCAGCTGGAAGAGGTCTCCTGATACGCAGTATTTT. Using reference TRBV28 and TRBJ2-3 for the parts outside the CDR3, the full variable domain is DVKVTQSSRYLVKRTGEKVFLECVQDMDHENMFWYRQDPGLGLRLIYFSYDVKMKEKGDIPEGYSVSREKKERFSLILESASTNQTSMYLCASWKRSPDTQYFGPGTRLTVL.

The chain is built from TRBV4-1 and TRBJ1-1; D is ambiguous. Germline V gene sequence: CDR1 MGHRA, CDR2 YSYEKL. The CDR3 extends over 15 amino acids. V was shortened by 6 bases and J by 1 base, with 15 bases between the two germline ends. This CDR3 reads CASRLTGPGNTEAFF. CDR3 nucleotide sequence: TGCGCCAGCAGGCTTACCGGGCCCGGGAACACTGAAGCTTTCTTT.